This T cell receptor beta chain appears in the sequencing data of a study of shared clonotypes between healthy human individuals (dated by TCRdb to about 2020). As for the study more broadly: A couple of women and a few men aged 18 to 49 years were included in the cohort. For each donor, CD4 naive and CD4 memory were each run on three plates, CD8 naive on two plates, and CD8 memory on one plate. Blood TCR repertoires of a handful of healthy adults were deeply sequenced to estimate repertoire size and the extent of clonotype sharing between individuals. Different laboratories and diverse techniques were used to prepare libraries and sequence TCR repertoires, to increase sequencing depth and limit assay-specific biases. Between about 0.9 and 8.9 billion PBMCs per donor were obtained by leukapheresis. Study-wide conclusions, independent of this receptor: The small number of donors limited the genetic and exposure-history diversity represented. Larger estimated clonotype richness was generally found for naive subsets than for memory subsets. When several donors were compared, the shared fraction of clonotypes was about 5% for naive CD4, around 4% for naive CD8, 2% to 2.5% for memory CD4, and under 0.5% for memory CD8. Pairwise subsampling indicated that sequencing depth was expected to affect the degree of clonotype sharing among donors. Sampling was restricted to blood, and TCR repertoires in tissue are likely to differ from TCR repertoires in blood. Clonotypes shared by all four sorted-subset donors showed higher generation probabilities than non-shared clonotypes. Rarefaction of sorted-subset datasets indicated incomplete sequencing despite the large sequencing depth.

Healthy HIV-negative adults with no recently reported acute infections or vaccinations were included as donors. All donors were Caucasian adults living in Nashville, Tennessee, USA. CD4+ T cells were enriched through magnetic negative selection, after which naive cells were positively selected on CD45RA and the remaining negative fraction served as the memory subset. Blood was obtained by leukapheresis, after which PBMCs were separated by Ficoll-Histopaque density gradient centrifugation and cryopreserved in liquid nitrogen vapor phase. Analytical flow cytometry was used to check the purity and quantity of every magnetically sorted T cell population. Genomic DNA was isolated from every sorted fraction and measured by UV absorbance on a Nanodrop 2000c. For this clone: What antigen it recognizes has not been identified. It has no much larger one-base neighbor in the sample; base qualities were not kept.

Using the deep immunoSEQ assay, TCR CDR3 regions were amplified from genomic DNA by multiplex PCR. Genomic DNA extracted from each cell subset was distributed evenly over all wells of several immunoSEQ 96-well plates, and each plate served as one replicate. For sorted subsets, approximately 210 ng genomic DNA, equal to approximately 30,000 T cell genomes, was loaded into each replicate PCR. The purified libraries were quantified using a Qubit 3.0 fluorometer, sized with a Bioanalyzer 2100, and then quantified again using the KAPA Library Quantification kit. Each immunoSEQ 96-well plate was sequenced on its own single-read 150-cycle Illumina NextSeq 550 flow cell. Turning to the authors' computational methods: Because the immunoSEQ output held only junctional sequences and lacked quality scores, the filtering could not match the filtering applied to full-length reads. To assign V/J genes and CDR3, sequences were annotated using PyIR, a Python wrapper for IgBLAST v1.9, with IMGT germline references. Reads were filtered out if the reads had weak V/J assignments (E-value above 1e-6), no CDR3, stop codons, out-of-frame junctions, or ambiguous translated residues. V3J clonotypes were defined by identical inferred V gene, J gene, and CDR3 amino acid sequence. Percentage overlap between repertoires was calculated by dividing the number of shared unique clonotypes by the size of the smaller repertoire. Repertoire richness was assessed with RTK rarefaction, the Chao1 estimator, and Recon v2.1 estimates of unobserved clonotypes. For all TCRbeta clonotypes obtained by the gDNA method from several donors, generation probabilities were computed with OLGA. The table was pulled from immuneACCESS by TCRdb, which kept in-frame rearrangements only. Such tables lose some clones; where checked, under half of the loss comes from unresolved V genes, and the rest has no known cause. The V and J calls and clone size were taken over from that table, and D and trimming were inferred from the DNA. The sample includes roughly 2.6 million clones, with over 85% observed a single time. Of the sample, around 0.14% is held by the ten largest clones.

For this chain, trimming is 4 bases at the V end and 2 bases at the J end, and the number of junction bases without a gene match is 7. The CDR3 runs 15 residues from the cysteine to the phenylalanine. The read is trimmed to its CDR3 DNA, 45 bases read in frame from base 1. Reading the germline V gene (reference sequence) gives CDR1 SGHKS and CDR2 YYEKEE. This clonotype was sampled from a man younger than 30 in good health. The chain was built from TRBV5-5 and TRBJ2-7; TRBD1 matches 9 bases in the middle. Input material: naive CD4+ T cells sorted from blood. The cell subset or site label of this sample denotes: CD45RA+ positively selected. The CDR3 protein: CASSPTGTGTYEQYF. The nucleotide sequence is given as TGTGCCAGCAGCCCCACCGGGACAGGGACCTACGAGCAGTACTTC.